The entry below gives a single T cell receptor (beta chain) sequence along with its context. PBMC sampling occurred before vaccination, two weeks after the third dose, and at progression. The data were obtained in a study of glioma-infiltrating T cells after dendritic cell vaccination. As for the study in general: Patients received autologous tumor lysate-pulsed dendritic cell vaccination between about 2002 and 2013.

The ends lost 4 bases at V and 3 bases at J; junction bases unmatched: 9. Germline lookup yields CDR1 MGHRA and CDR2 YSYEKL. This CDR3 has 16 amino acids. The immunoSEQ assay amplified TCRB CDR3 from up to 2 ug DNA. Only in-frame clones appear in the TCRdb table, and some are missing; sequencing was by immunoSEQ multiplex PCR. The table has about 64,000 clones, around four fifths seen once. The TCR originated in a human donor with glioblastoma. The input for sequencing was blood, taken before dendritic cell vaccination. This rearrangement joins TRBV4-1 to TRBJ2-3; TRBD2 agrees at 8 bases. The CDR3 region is CASSRGLAGNTDTQYF. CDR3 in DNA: TGCGCCAGCAGCCGCGGGTTAGCGGGAAATACAGATACGCAGTATTTT.